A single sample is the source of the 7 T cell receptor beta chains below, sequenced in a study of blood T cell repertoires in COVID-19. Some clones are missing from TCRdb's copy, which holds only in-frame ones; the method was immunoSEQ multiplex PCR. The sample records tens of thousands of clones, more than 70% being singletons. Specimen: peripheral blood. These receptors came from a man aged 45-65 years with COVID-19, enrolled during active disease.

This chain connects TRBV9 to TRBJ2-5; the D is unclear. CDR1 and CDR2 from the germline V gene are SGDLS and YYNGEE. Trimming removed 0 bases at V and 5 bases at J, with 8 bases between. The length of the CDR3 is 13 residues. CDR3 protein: CASSVGGGETQYF. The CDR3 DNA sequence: TGTGCCAGCAGCGTAGGTGGCGGCGAGACCCAGTACTTC.

The CDR3: CASSYSTGGGTDNEQFF. CDR3 in DNA: TGTGCCAGCAGTTACTCGACGGGGGGCGGCACCGACAATGAGCAGTTCTTC. The genes are TRBV6-2 or TRBV6-3 and TRBJ2-1, with a weak D call TRBD2 (7 bases). Looked up from germline, CDR1 is MNHEY and CDR2 is SVGEGT. Trimming removed 0 bases from V and 5 bases from J, with 17 bases in between. CDR3 length equals 17 residues.

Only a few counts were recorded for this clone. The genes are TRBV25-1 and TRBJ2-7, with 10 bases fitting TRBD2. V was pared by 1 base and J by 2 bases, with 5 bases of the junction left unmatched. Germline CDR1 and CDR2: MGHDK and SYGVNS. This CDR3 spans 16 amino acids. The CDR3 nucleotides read TGTGCCAGCAGTGAATTTGGGCTAGCGGGGGCCTACGAGCAGTACTTC. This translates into CASSEFGLAGAYEQYF.

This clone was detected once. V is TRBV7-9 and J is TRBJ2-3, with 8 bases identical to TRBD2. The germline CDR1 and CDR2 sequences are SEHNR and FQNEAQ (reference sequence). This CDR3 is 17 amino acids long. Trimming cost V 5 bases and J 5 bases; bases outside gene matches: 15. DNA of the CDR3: TGTGCCAGCAGCCCGGGGGAGCGGGGGCGCTTAGGAGATACGCAGTATTTT. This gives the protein CASSPGERGRLGDTQYF.

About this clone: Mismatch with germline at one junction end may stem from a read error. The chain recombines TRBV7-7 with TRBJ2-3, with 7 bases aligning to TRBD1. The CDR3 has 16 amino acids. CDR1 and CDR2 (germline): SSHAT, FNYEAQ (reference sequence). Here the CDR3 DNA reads TGTGCTAGCAGCCGCGACAGGGTTGGGGACACAGATACGCAGTATTTT. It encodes CASSRDRVGDTDTQYF.

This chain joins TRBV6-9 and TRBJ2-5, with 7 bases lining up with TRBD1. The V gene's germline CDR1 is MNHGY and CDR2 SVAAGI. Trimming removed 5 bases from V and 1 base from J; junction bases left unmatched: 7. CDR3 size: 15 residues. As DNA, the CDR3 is TGTGCCAGCAGTCAGACAGGGTTGGCCCAAGAGACCCAGTACTTC. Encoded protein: CASSQTGLAQETQYF.

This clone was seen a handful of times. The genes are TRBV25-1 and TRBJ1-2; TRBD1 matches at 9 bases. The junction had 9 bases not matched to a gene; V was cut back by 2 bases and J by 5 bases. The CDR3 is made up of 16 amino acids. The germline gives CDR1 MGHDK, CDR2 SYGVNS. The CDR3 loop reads CASSEPTGGASYGYTF. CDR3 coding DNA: TGTGCCAGCAGTGAACCAACAGGGGGCGCGTCTTATGGCTACACCTTC.